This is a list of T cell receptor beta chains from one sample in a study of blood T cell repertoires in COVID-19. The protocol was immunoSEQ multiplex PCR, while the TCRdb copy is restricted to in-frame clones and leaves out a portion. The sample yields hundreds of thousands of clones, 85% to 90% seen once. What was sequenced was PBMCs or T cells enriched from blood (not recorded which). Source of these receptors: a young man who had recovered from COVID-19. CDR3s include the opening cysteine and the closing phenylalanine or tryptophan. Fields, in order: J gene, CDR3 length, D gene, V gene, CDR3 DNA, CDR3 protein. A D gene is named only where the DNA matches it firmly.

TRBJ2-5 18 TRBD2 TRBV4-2 TGTGCCAGCAGCCAAGACCCGACTAGCGGGAGAGTATATGAGACCCAGTACTTC CASSQDPTSGRVYETQYF
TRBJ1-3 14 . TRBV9 TGTGCCAGCAGCGGGACTATACCTGGAAACACCATATATTTT CASSGTIPGNTIYF
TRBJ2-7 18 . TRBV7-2 TGTGCCAGCAGCGCCTTAAGGGATAAGCGGGCGATATCCTACGAGCAGTACTTC CASSALRDKRAISYEQYF
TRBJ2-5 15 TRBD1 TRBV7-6 TGTGCCAGCAGCAGATGGACAGGCTCGGCTGAGACCCAGTACTTC CASSRWTGSAETQYF
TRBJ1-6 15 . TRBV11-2 TGTGCCAGCAGCTCGTTCCACCGGGACAAAGAGCACCTCCACTTT CASSSFHRDKEHLHF
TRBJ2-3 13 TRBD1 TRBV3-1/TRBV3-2 TGTGCCAGCAGCCAAGTCCAGACAGGGGAGCAGTATTTT CASSQVQTGEQYF
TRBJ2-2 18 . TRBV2 TGTGCCAGCAGTGATTTGTTCCGGCCGCTGGGGGGAACCGGGGAGCTGTTTTTT CASSDLFRPLGGTGELFF
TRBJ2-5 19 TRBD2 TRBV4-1 TGCGCCAGCAGCCAAGAAGGCGGCTTGCGGGAGGGGATTGCAGAGACCCAGTACTTC CASSQEGGLREGIAETQYF
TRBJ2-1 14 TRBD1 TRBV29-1 TGCAGCGTGAGGGACAGGGCCCTCTACAATGAGCAGTTCTTC CSVRDRALYNEQFF
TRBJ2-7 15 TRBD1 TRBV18 TGTGCCAGCTCACCGAATCCGGGACAGGGTGGCGAGCAGTACTTC CASSPNPGQGGEQYF
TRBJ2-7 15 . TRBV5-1 TGCGCCAGCAGCTTGGTGTCTGGCAACAACTACGAGCAGTACTTC CASSLVSGNNYEQYF
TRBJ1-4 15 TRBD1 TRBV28 TGTGCCAGCAGTTCACCTGGGACAGGGGTCGAAAAACTGTTTTTT CASSSPGTGVEKLFF
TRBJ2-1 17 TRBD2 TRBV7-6 TGTGCCAGCAGCCCCCGGGGTAGCGGGAGCTCCTACAATGAGCAGTTCTTC CASSPRGSGSSYNEQFF
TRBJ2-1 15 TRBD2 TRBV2 TGTGCCAGCAGTGGGCTAGCGGGAGGGCTTAATGAGCAGTTCTTC CASSGLAGGLNEQFF
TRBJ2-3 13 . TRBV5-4 TGTGCCATCGAGGGGGATATCACAGATACGCAGTATTTT CAIEGDITDTQYF
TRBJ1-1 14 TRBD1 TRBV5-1 TGCGCCAGCAGCTCGGGACAGGGGAAGACTGAAGCTTTCTTT CASSSGQGKTEAFF
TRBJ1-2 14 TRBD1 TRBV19 TGTGCCAGTAGTCCAGACAGGGGGCCCTATGGCTACACCTTC CASSPDRGPYGYTF
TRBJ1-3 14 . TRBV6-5 TGTGCCTCCGGACAAGGTGTCTCTGGAAACACCATATATTTT CASGQGVSGNTIYF
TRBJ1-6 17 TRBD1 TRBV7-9 TGTGCCAGCAGCCCAGGGGGTGCTGCGCTTAATAATTCACCCCTCCACTTT CASSPGGAALNNSPLHF
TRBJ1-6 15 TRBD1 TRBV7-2 TGTGCCAGCAGCCCGGGACAGCTCCTCAATTCACCCCTCCACTTT CASSPGQLLNSPLHF
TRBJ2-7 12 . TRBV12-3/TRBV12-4 TGTGCCAGCAGTTTAGGGTTCTTCGGGCAGTACTTC CASSLGFFGQYF
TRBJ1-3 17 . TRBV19 TGTGCCAGTAGTATCAGCTCCTACAGGCCCACTGGAAACACCATATATTTT CASSISSYRPTGNTIYF